This T cell receptor (beta chain) was identified in a study of T cells in Graves' hyperthyroidism and ophthalmopathy (dated by TCRdb to about 2019). In terms of the full investigation: Peripheral blood samples were taken at initial diagnosis, before any treatment was given. The roughly 94 discovery patients were randomly split 7:3 into training and test sets. Once sampling was done, hyperthyroidism patients were given methimazole at a starting dose of 30 mg daily, whereas ophthalmopathy patients were given high-dose intravenous methylprednisolone. An independent validation cohort of around 19 hyperthyroidism patients and over 15 patients who later progressed to ophthalmopathy tested prospective prediction of ophthalmopathy. The study also compared thyroid tissue and blood T-cell repertoires from more than 5 Graves' hyperthyroidism patients. TCR V-J signatures able to tell the groups apart were searched for in a discovery cohort of 90 to 100 patients, of whom over 40 had Graves' ophthalmopathy and roughly 59 had stable Graves' hyperthyroidism. TCR Vbeta CDR3 sequencing of approximately 140 peripheral blood samples (fewer than 45 ophthalmopathy, about 80 hyperthyroidism and roughly 17 progressor patients) is reported in the paper. General conclusions and limits of the study: Most expanded thyroid clonotypes (frequency above 0.001) were also detected in blood, suggesting blood repertoires may reflect thyroid immune responses. No statistical method was used to fix the sample size in advance, and group allocation was not hidden from the investigators. In validation, the model predicted progression to ophthalmopathy with approximately 71% sensitivity and about 72% specificity, a median of approximately 6.5 months before onset. Ophthalmopathy was separated from stable hyperthyroidism by a 13 V-J signature model, with about 86% sensitivity and around 81% specificity obtained in cross-validation and 80%/75% obtained in testing.

This clonotype was seen ten or more times. Its cognate antigen has yet to be identified. Per-base quality was not reported, and no clone a single base away is much larger than it. Stable Graves' hyperthyroidism was defined as the absence of progression to ophthalmopathy over 18 months of follow-up. Hyperthyroidism patients were aged 18 to 65 years and newly diagnosed, with disease duration of less than 2 months. Exclusion was applied to patients with uncontrolled infections, other autoimmune diseases, pregnancy or lactation. Diagnoses were established on the basis of clinical symptoms, serum thyroxine and TRAb, thyroid ultrasound, and orbital computed tomography. PBMCs were separated from roughly 9.6 ml of fresh peripheral blood using Ficoll-Paque density gradient centrifugation. Total RNA was extracted using Trizol reagent, and RNA quality was assessed on an Agilent 2100 Bioanalyzer. Amplification of TCR beta CDR3 regions was carried out from RNA transcripts. A first-round RT-PCR of the TCR CDR3 used the HTBI primer set with the Qiagen OneStep RT-PCR kit. The libraries were constructed in a second round of multiplex PCR and then size-selected and purified. Sequencing of the libraries was done on an Illumina HiSeq2000 using paired-end 100 bp reads. On the authors' methods: Raw data were processed with SOAPnuke, discarding reads with adapters, uncalled bases, mean Phred below 15, or no exact constant-primer or identifier match. COPE v1.2.5 was used to merge high-quality paired reads, and clonotypes were defined as unique nucleotide sequences. Clonotypes were aligned to IMGT TRBV, TRBD and TRBJ reference segments using MiTCR v1.1. The analysis included only V-J combinations with a frequency above 0.0001, which together covered around 99% of the repertoires. The TCS score was defined as the ratio of F50 (clonal expansion) to E x V (chaos), calculated using BLOSUM62-based TCRdist between CDR3 peptides within each V-J. Welch's t-statistics and random forest reduced around 520 V-J features to roughly 13, which were used in a naive Bayes classifier (R e1071). The public sequencing data were trimmed at Q25 with fastp and processed into clonotypes with MiXCR by TCRdb, which kept only in-frame beta chains. Merged by CDR3 protein, the rows form single entries marked with the most common genes and DNA. TCRdb's processing, not the authors' own work, is the source of the V and J calls. The table for this sample lists some 560,000 distinct CDR3 sequences; 14% of them were counted only once. The top ten hold around 14% of the sample.

The germline V end is reduced by 7 bases and the J end by 4 bases; junction bases left unmatched: 14. Including cysteine and phenylalanine, the CDR3 has 16 amino acids. Only the CDR3 part of the read is kept: 48 bases, read in frame from the first base. Via the germline V gene, CDR1 is SGHAT and CDR2 FQNNGV. This TCR derives from a woman aged 40 to 49 with Graves' hyperthyroidism. Material for sequencing was blood. Rearrangement joined TRBV11-2 to TRBJ2-7, with TRBD1 matching 9 junction bases. The CDR3 reads as follows: CASTPTGGQGSYEQYF. The DNA sequence follows: TGTGCCAGCACACCAACCGGGGGACAGGGCTCGTACGAGCAGTACTTC.